These T cell receptor beta chains were read from a single sample in a study of blood T cell repertoires in COVID-19. Clones were read by immunoSEQ multiplex PCR, and TCRdb kept only the in-frame ones, dropping some. The sample holds approximately 260,000 clones, roughly 86% seen once. Sequencing used PBMCs or T cells enriched from blood (not recorded which). All receptors come from a woman between 40 and 55 years old with acute COVID-19. The CDR3 runs from the conserved cysteine through the conserved F or W. Fields, in order: clone size, J gene, D gene, V gene, CDR3 protein, CDR3 DNA. D genes are given only for firm matches. Clone size is not always given. Where it is, it says once, few, many or a class for expanded clones.

NA | TRBJ2-7 | TRBD1 | TRBV2 | CASSGQGLYEQYF | TGTGCCAGCTCGGGACAGGGATTATACGAGCAGTACTTC
NA | TRBJ2-2 | NA | TRBV10-1 | CASSRQGGSTGELFF | TGCGCCAGCAGTAGACAGGGAGGAAGTACCGGGGAGCTGTTTTTT
NA | TRBJ2-1 | TRBD2 | TRBV19 | CASSSQPSGGPDEQFF | TGTGCCAGTAGTTCTCAGCCCTCGGGAGGGCCCGATGAGCAGTTCTTC
NA | TRBJ2-7 | TRBD1 | TRBV25-1 | CASSLNLPRGQALEEQYF | TGTGCCAGCAGTTTAAACCTTCCTCGAGGACAGGCGTTGGAAGAGCAGTACTTC
NA | TRBJ1-1 | NA | TRBV18 | CASSPWGGTEAFF | TGTGCCAGCTCACCATGGGGGGGCACTGAAGCTTTCTTT
NA | TRBJ2-7 | TRBD1 | TRBV3-1/TRBV3-2 | CASSPATGIYEQYF | TGTGCCAGCAGCCCCGCGACAGGGATCTACGAGCAGTACTTC
once | TRBJ2-4 | TRBD2 | TRBV5-8 | CASSSSGSAKNIQYF | TGTGCCAGCAGCTCCAGCGGGAGTGCAAAAAACATTCAGTACTTC
NA | TRBJ2-1 | NA | TRBV7-7 | CASSPTPSPYGEQFF | TGTGCTAGCAGCCCGACGCCCTCTCCTTACGGGGAGCAGTTCTTC
NA | TRBJ2-1 | TRBD2 | TRBV24-1 | CATSDLRTSGSLVEQFF | TGTGCCACCAGTGATCTGCGGACTAGCGGGAGTTTGGTTGAGCAGTTCTTC
NA | TRBJ2-3 | NA | TRBV21-1 | CASSNLTTSTDTQYF | TGTGCCAGCAGCAACCTGACTACTAGCACAGATACGCAGTATTTT
NA | TRBJ1-1 | TRBD1 | TRBV6-5 | CASRTGTGGNTEAFF | TGTGCCAGCAGGACCGGAACAGGGGGCAACACTGAAGCTTTCTTT
NA | TRBJ2-1 | TRBD1 | TRBV5-1 | CASSLAGTGRNEQFF | TGCGCCAGCAGCTTGGCGGGGACAGGGAGGAATGAGCAGTTCTTC
few | TRBJ2-1 | TRBD2 | TRBV3-1/TRBV3-2 | CASSQLPPGTSFGNEQFF | TGTGCCAGCAGCCAACTTCCCCCCGGGACTAGCTTTGGGAATGAGCAGTTCTTC
NA | TRBJ1-1 | NA | TRBV5-1 | CASSLAGGDGNTEAFF | TGCGCCAGCAGCTTGGCCGGAGGGGACGGCAACACTGAAGCTTTCTTT
NA | TRBJ1-1 | TRBD1 | TRBV5-4 | CASSLNRGAEAFF | TGTGCCAGCAGCTTGAACAGGGGAGCCGAAGCTTTCTTT
NA | TRBJ2-3 | TRBD2 | TRBV27 | CASRGWEGADTQYF | TGTGCCAGCAGGGGGTGGGAGGGAGCAGATACGCAGTATTTT
NA | TRBJ2-5 | TRBD2 | TRBV6-1 | CASSEAIVGRAWLETQYF | TGTGCCAGCAGTGAAGCAATAGTCGGGAGGGCCTGGTTAGAGACCCAGTACTTC
once | TRBJ2-3 | NA | TRBV11-2 | CASSLAGVGADTQYF | TGTGCCAGCAGCTTAGCGGGAGTGGGAGCAGATACGCAGTATTTT
few | TRBJ1-6 | NA | TRBV24-1 | CATSEGGAYSPLHF | TGTGCCACCAGTGAGGGGGGAGCTTATTCACCCCTCCACTTT
NA | TRBJ1-2 | TRBD1 | TRBV18 | CASSPRVIGQGSYGYTF | TGTGCCAGCTCACCGAGGGTGATTGGACAGGGTAGTTATGGCTACACCTTC
NA | TRBJ2-5 | TRBD2 | TRBV11-3 | CASSAGLAGQETQYF | TGTGCCAGCAGCGCGGGACTAGCGGGTCAAGAGACCCAGTACTTC
NA | TRBJ1-4 | TRBD1 | TRBV4-1 | CASSQVTGDEKLFF | TGCGCCAGCAGCCAAGTGACAGGGGACGAAAAACTGTTTTTT
NA | TRBJ2-3 | NA | TRBV2 | CASNTGLITDTQYF | TGTGCCAGCAATACGGGACTTATCACAGATACGCAGTATTTT